The T cell receptor (beta chain) described here comes from a study of blood T cell repertoires in COVID-19. Study-level information: Sample material is recorded as cDNA or gDNA derived from T cells, B-cell-depleted T cells, or PBMCs.

V was shortened by 0 bases and J by 2 bases, with 8 bases between the two germline ends. The germline V gene encodes CDR1 MGHRA and CDR2 YSYEKL. The length of the CDR3 is 14 residues. Under the authors' procedure: Nucleated cell counts were estimated from reference gene primer amplification. Profiling relied on immunoSEQ multiplex PCR, and the TCRdb table lists in-frame clones only, not all of them. Clone size and V and J calls were adopted from that table, with D and trimming inferred from the DNA. The table lists roughly 100,000 clones, approximately 89% of them singletons. This TCR derives from a woman of 80 years or more in a cohort sampled during active COVID-19. V and J are TRBV4-1 and TRBJ2-7; no definite D call. The sample comprised peripheral blood. CDR3 region: CASSQDPGPYEQYF. The CDR3 DNA reads TGCGCCAGCAGCCAAGATCCTGGGCCCTACGAGCAGTACTTC.